The clone carrying this TCR beta chain was counted between two and nine times. The sample belongs to a study of Graves' ophthalmopathy and Graves' hyperthyroidism. Amplification of TCR beta CDR3 regions used RNA transcripts. HTBI-primed RT-PCR formed the first round, and a multiplex PCR formed the second. MiXCR, run by TCRdb on the multiplex PCR reads, gives a single entry per CDR3 protein. The data contain about 640,000 distinct CDR3 sequences, 35% to 50% of them singletons. CDR1 and CDR2 from the germline V gene are SEHNR and FQNEAQ (reference sequence). The V end lost 5 bases, the J end lost 2 bases, and 10 bases lay between the germline ends. There are 14 residues in the CDR3.

The chain uses TRBV7-9 and TRBJ1-5; maybe TRBD1 (5 bases). This sequence originates from an adult man with Graves' ophthalmopathy. The material sequenced was peripheral blood. In DNA form, the CDR3 reads TGTGCCAGCAGCCAGGGACGGGGCAATCAGCCCCAGCATTTT. This encodes CASSQGRGNQPQHF. The entire variable domain, with the rest obtained from reference TRBV7-9 and TRBJ1-5, is as follows: DTGVSQNPRHKITKRGQNVTFRCDPISEHNRLYWYRQTLGQGPEFLTYFQNEAQLEKSRLLSDRFSAERPKGSFSTLEIQRTEQGDSAMYLCASSQGRGNQPQHFGDGTRLSIL.